These 3 T cell receptor beta chains were sequenced from one sample in a study of T cells in women clearing cervical HPV infection. TCRdb's copy holds only in-frame clones and misses some; the assay was immunoSEQ multiplex PCR. This sample's table reports about 14,000 clones. Sequencing was performed on blood buffy coat. The receptors were sampled from a woman between 18 and 70 years old with a cervical HPV16 infection that either progressed to CIN3+ or cleared (not recorded which).

With regard to this clone: The CDR3 end falls 3 residues outside the read, so it is completed with the germline J gene. The chain combines TRBV19 with TRBJ1-5, with TRBD1 matching 7 bases. Germline CDR1 and CDR2: LNHDA and SQIVND (reference sequence). Trimming cost V 9 bases and J 1 base; bases outside gene matches: 9. CDR3 size: 15 residues. The CDR3 reads CARAITGASNQPQHF. CDR3 DNA, as far as it was read: TGTGCCAGGGCAATCACAGGGGCGAGCAATCAGCCC.

On this clone itself: The CDR3 extends 3 residues past the end of the read, so its final part is completed from the germline J gene. The V call is TRBV20-1, the J call TRBJ1-2; unclear D gene. Germline V gene lookup returns CDR1 DFQATT and CDR2 SNEGSKA (reference sequence). The CDR3 is made up of 12 amino acids. CDR3 sequence: CSARTDDYGYTF. CDR3 DNA (partial): TGCAGTGCTCGCACAGACGATTACGGC.

In regard to this clone: The read comes to an end 3 residues before the CDR3 does, leaving the germline J gene to fill in the end. V gene TRBV6-1 combines with J gene TRBJ2-2; tentative D call: TRBD2 (5 bases). Trimming stripped 4 bases from V and 7 bases from J, with 10 bases between. The CDR3 covers 13 residues. CDR1 is MNHNS and CDR2 is SASEGT in the germline V gene. CDR3 DNA (partial): TGTGCCAGCAGTGCCCGGGGTGGCGGGGAG. It is translated as CASSARGGGE. The whole CDR3 reads CASSARGGGELFF.